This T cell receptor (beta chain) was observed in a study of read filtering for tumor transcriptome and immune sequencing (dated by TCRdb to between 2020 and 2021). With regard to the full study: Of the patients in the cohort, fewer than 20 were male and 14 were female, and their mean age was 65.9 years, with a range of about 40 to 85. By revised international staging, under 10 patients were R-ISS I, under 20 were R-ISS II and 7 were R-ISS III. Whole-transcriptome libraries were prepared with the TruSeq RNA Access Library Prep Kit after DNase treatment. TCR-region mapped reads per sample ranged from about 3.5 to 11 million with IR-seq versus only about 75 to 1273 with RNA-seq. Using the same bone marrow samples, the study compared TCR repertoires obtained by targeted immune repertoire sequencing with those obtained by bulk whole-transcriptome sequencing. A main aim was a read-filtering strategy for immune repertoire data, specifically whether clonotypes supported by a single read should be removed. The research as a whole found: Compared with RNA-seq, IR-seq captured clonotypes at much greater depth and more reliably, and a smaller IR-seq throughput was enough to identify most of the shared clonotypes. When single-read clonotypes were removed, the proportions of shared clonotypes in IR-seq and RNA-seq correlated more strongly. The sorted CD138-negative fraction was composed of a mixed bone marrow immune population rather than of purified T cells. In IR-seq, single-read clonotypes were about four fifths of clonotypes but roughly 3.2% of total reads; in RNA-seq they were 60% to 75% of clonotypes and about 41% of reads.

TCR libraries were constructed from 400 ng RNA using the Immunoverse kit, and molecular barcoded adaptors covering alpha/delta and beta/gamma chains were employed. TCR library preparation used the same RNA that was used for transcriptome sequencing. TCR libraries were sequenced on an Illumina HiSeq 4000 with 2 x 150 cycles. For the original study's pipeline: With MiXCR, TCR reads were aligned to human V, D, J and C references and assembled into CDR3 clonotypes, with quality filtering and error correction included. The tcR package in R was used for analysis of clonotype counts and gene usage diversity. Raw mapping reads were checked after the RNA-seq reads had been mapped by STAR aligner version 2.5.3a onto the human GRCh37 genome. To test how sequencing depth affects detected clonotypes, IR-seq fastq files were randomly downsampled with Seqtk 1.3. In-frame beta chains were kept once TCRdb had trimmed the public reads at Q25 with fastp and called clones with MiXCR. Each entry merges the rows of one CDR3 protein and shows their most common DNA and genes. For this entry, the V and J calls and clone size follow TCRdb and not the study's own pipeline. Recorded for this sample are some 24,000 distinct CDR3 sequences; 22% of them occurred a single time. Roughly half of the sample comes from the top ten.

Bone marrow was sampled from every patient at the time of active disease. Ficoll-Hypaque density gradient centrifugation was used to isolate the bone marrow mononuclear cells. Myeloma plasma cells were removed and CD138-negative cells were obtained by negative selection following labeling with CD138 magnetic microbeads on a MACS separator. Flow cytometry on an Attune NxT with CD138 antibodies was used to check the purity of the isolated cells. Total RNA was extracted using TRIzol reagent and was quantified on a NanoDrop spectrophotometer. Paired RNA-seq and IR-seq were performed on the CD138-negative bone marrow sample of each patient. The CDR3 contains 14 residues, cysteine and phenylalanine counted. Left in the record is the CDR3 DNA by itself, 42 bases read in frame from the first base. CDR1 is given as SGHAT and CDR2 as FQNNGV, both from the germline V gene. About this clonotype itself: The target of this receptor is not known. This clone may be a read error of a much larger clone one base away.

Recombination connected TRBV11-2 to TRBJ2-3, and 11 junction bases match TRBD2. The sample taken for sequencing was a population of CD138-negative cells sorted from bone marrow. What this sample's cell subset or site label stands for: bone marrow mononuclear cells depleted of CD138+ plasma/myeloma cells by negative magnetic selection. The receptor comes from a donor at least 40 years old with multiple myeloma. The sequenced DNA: TGTGCCAGCAGCCCCTTCATACTAGCGGGGGCACCAAAGTTT. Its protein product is CASSPFILAGAPKF.